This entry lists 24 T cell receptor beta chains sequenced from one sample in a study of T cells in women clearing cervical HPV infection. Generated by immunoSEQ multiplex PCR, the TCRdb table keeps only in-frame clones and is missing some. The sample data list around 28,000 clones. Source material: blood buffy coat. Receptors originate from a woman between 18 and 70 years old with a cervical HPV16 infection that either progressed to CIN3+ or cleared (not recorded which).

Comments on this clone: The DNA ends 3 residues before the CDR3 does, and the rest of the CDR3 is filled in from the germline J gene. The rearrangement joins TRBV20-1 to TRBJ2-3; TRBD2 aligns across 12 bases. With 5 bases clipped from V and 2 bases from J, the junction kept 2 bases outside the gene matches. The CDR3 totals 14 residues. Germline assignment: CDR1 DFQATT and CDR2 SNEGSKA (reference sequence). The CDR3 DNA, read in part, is TGCAGTGCTTGGACTAGCGGGATCACAGATACG. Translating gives CSAWTSGITDT. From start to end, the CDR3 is CSAWTSGITDTQYF.

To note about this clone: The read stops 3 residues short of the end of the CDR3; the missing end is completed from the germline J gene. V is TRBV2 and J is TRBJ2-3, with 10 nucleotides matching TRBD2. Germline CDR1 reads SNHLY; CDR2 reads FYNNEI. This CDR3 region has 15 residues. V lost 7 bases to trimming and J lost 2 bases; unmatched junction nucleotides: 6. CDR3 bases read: TGTGCCAGCACCTGGACTAGCGGATACACAGATACG. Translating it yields CASTWTSGYTDT. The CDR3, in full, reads CASTWTSGYTDTQYF. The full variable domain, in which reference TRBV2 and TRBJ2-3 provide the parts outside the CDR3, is EPEVTQTPSHQVTQMGQEVILRCVPISNHLYFYWYRQILGQKVEFLVSFYNNEISEKSEIFDDQFSVERPDGSNFTLKIRSTKLEDSAMYFCASTWTSGYTDTQYFGPGTRLTVL.

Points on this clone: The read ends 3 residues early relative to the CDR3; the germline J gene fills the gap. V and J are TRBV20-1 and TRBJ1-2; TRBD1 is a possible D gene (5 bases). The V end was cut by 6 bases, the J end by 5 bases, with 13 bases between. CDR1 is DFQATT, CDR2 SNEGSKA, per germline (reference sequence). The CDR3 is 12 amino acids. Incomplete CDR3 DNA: TGCAGTGCGCAAGACAGAGATTATGGC. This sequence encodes CSAQDRDYG. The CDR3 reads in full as CSAQDRDYGYTF.

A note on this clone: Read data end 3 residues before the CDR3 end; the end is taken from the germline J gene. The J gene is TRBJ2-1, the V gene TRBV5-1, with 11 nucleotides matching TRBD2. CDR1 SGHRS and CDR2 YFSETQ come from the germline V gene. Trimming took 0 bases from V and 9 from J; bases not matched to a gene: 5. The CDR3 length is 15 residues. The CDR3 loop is CASSLGASGGFEQFF. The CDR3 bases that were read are TGCGCCAGCAGCTTGGGGGCTAGCGGGGGGTTTGAG.

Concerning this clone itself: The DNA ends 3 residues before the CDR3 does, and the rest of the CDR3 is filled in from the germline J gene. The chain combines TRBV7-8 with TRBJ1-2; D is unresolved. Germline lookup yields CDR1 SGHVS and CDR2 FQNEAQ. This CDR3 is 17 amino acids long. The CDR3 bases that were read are TGTGCCAGCAGCTTAGGGACTAGCGGGAGTAGGTCCTACGAC. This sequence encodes CASSLGTSGSRSYD. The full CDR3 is CASSLGTSGSRSYDYTF.

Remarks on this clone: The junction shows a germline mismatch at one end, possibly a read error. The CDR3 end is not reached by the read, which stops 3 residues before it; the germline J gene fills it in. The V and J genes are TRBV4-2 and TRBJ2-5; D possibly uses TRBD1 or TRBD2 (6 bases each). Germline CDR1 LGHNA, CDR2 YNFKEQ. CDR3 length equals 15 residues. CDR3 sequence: CASSQDEGGGETQYF. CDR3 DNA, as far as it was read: TGCGCCAGCAGCCAAGATGAAGGGGGAGGTGAGACC.

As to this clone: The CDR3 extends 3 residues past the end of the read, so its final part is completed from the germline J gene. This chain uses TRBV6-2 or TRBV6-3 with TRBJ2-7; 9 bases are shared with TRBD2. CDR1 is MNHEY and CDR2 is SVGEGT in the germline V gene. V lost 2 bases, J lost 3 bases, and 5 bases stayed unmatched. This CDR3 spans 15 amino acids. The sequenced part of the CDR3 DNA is TGTGCCAGCAGTTACCCTAGCGGGGCCGTCTACGAG. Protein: CASSYPSGAVYE. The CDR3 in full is CASSYPSGAVYEQYF.

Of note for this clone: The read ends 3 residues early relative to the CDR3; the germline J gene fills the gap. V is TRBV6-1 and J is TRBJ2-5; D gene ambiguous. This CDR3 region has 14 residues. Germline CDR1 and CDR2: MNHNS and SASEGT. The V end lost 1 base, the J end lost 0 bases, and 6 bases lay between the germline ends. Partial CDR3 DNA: TGTGCCAGCAGTGAAGACAGTTACCAAGAGACC. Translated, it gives CASSEDSYQET. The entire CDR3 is CASSEDSYQETQYF.

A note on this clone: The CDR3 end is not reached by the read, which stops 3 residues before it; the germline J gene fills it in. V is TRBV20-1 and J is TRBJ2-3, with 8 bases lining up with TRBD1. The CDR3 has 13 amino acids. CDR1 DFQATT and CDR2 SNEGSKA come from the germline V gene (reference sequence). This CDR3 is CSARDQGAETQYF. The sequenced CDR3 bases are TGCAGTGCTAGAGACCAGGGGGCTGAGACG.

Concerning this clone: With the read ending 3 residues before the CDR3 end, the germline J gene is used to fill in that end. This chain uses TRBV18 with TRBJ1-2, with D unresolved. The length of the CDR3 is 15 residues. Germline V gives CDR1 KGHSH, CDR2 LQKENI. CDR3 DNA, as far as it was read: TGTGCCAGCTCACCGACTAGCGGGAGTAATAATGAC. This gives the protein CASSPTSGSNND. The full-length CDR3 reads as CASSPTSGSNNDYTF.

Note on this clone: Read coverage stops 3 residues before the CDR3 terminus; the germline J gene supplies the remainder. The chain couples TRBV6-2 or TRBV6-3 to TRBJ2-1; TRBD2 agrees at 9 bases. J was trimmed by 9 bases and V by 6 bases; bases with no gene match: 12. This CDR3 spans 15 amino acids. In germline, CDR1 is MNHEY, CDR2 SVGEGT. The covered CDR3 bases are TGTGCCAGCAGCTGGATTGCGGGGGGGCATAGTGAG. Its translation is CASSWIAGGHSE. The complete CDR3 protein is CASSWIAGGHSEQFF.

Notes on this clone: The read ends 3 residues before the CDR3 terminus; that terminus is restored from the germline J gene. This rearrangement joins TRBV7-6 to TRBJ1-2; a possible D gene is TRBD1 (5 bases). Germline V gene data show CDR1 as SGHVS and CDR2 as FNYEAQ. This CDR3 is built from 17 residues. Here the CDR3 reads CASSSLPAASGTYDYTF. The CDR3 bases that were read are TGTGCCAGCAGCTCCCTTCCGGCGGCTAGCGGGACTTACGAC.

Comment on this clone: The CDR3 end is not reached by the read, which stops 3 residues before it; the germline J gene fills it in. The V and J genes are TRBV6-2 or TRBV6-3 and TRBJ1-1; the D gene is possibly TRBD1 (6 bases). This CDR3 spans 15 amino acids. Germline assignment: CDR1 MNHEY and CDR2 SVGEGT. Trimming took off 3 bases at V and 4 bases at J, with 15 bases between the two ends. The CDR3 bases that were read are TGTGCCAGCAGTTATGAGAGGGGGTATGGCACTGAA. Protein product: CASSYERGYGTE. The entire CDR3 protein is CASSYERGYGTEAFF.

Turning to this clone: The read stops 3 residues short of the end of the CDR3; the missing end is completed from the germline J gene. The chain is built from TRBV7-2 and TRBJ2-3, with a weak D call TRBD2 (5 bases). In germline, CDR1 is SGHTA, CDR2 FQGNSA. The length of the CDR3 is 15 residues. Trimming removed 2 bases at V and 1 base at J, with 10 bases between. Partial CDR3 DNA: TGTGCCAGCAGCTTATCTTCTAGCCGCACAGATACG. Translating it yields CASSLSSSRTDT. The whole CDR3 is CASSLSSSRTDTQYF.

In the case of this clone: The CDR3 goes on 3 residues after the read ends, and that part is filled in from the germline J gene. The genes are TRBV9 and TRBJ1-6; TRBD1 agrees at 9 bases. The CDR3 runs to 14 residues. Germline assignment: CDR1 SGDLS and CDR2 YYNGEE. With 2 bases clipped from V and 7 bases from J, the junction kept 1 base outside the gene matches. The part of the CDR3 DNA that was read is TGTGCCAGCAGCGTCGGACAGGGGAATTCACCC. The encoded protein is CASSVGQGNSP. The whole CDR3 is CASSVGQGNSPLHF.

CDR3 DNA, as far as it was read: TGCAGTGCTAGAGCTAAGTCTGGC. Protein sequence: CSARAKSG. The whole CDR3 protein reads CSARAKSGYTF. This chain joins TRBV20-1 and TRBJ1-2; D unclear. The CDR3 goes on 3 residues after the read ends, and that part is filled in from the germline J gene. V lost 1 base and J lost 7, with 7 bases in between. This CDR3 has 11 amino acids. CDR1 is DFQATT, CDR2 SNEGSKA, per germline (reference sequence).

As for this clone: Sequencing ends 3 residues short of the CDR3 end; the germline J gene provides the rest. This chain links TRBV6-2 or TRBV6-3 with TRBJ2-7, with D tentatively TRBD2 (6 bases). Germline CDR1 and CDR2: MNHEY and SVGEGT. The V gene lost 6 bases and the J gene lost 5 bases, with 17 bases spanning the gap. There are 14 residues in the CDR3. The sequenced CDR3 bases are TGTGCCAGCAGACCTACGGGGGAACCCAACGAG. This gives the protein CASRPTGEPNE. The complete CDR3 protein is CASRPTGEPNEQYF.

CDR3 protein: CASSWTGEGTQYF. CDR3 bases read: TGTGCCAGCAGTTGGACAGGGGAGGGGACC. This chain links TRBV12-3 or TRBV12-4 with TRBJ2-5; 9 bases fit TRBD1. The read terminates 3 residues ahead of where the CDR3 ends, so the germline J gene completes it. The CDR3 consists of 13 residues. J was trimmed by 7 bases and V by 4 bases; bases with no gene match: 4.

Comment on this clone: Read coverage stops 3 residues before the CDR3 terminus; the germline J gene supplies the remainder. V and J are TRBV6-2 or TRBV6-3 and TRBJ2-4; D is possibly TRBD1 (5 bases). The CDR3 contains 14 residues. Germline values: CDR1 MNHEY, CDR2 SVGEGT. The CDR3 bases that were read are TGTGCCAGCAGTTACTCAGGGGCCGACTGGGGT. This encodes CASSYSGADWG. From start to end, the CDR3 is CASSYSGADWGQYF.

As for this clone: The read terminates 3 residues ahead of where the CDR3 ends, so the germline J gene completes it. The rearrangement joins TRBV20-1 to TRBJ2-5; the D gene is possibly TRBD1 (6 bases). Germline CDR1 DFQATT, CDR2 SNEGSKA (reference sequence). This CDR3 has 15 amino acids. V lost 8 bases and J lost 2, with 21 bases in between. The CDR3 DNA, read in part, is TGCAGTTCCTCCGGGTGGGGGCCTTTTCAAGAGACC. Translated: CSSSGWGPFQET. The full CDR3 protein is CSSSGWGPFQETQYF.

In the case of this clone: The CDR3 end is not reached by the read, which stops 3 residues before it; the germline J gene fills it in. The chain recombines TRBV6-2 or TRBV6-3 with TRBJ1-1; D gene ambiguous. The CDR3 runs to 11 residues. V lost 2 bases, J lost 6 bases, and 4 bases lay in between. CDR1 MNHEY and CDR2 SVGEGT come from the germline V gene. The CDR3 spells CASSYPSEAFF. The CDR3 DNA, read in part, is TGTGCCAGCAGTTACCCCTCTGAA.

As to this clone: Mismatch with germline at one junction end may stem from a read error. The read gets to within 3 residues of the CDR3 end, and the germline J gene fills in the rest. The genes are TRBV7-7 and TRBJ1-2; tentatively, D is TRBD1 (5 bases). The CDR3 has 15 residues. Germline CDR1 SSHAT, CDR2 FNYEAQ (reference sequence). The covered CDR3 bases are TGTGCTAGCAGCCCGGGGGGAACCCCTTACAATGAC. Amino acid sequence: CASSPGGTPYND. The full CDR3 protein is CASSPGGTPYNDYTF.

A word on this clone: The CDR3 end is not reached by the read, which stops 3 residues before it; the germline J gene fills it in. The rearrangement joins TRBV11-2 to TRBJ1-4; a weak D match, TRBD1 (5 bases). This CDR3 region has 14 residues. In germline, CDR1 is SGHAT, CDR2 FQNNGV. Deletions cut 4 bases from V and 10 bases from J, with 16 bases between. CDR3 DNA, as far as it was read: TGTGCCAGCAGCTCCCGGGAGGGCGGGGGAAAA. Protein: CASSSREGGGK. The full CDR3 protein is CASSSREGGGKLFF.

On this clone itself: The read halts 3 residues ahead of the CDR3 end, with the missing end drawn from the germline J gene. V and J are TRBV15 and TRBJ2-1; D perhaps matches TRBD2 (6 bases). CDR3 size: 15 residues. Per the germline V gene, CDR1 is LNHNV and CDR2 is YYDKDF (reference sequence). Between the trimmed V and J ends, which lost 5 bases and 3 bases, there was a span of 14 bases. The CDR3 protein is CATSFRDSVYNEQFF. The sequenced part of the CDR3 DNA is TGTGCCACCAGCTTCCGGGACTCGGTCTACAATGAG.